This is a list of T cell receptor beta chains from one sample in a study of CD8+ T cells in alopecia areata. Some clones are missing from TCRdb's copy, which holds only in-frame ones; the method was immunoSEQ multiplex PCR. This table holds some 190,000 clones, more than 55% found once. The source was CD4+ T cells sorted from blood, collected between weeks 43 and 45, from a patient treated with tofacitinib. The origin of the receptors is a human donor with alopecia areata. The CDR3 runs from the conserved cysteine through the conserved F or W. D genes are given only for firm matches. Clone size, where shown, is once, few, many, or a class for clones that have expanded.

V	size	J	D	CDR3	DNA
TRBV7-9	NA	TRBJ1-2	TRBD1	CASSFGDRGTGYTF	TGTGCCAGCAGCTTCGGGGACAGGGGAACTGGCTACACCTTC
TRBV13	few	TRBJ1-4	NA	CASMRYKNNEKLFF	TGTGCCAGCATGCGGTACAAGAATAATGAAAAACTGTTTTTT
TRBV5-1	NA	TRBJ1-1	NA	CASSLDRNTEAFF	TGCGCCAGCAGCTTAGACAGGAACACTGAAGCTTTCTTT
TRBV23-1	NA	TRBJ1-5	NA	CASSPLSGGGNQPQHF	TGCGCCAGCAGTCCGCTCTCGGGGGGGGGCAACCAGCCCCAGCATTTT
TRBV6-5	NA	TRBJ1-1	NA	CASSYGPRNTEAFF	TGTGCCAGCAGTTACGGCCCGAGGAACACTGAAGCTTTCTTT
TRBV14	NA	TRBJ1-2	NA	CASSRSGTDGYTF	TGTGCCAGCAGCCGCTCCGGGACCGATGGCTACACCTTC
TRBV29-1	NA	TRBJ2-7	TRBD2	CSVIAGGHEQYF	TGCAGCGTTATAGCGGGGGGCCACGAGCAGTACTTC
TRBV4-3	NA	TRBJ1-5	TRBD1	CASSQDWGQGAQPQHF	TGCGCCAGCAGCCAAGATTGGGGACAGGGGGCCCAGCCCCAGCATTTT
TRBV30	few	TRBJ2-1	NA	CAWSDSYNEQFF	TGTGCCTGGAGTGACAGCTACAATGAGCAGTTCTTC
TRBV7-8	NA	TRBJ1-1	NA	CASSLGGEVNTEAFF	TGTGCCAGCAGCTTAGGGGGAGAGGTGAACACTGAAGCTTTCTTT
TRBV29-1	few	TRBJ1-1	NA	CSVVMAEAFF	TGCAGCGTTGTGATGGCAGAAGCTTTCTTT
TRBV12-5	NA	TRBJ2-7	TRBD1	CASGLAPGQGLASQQYF	TGTGCTAGTGGTTTGGCCCCCGGACAGGGCCTGGCCTCCCAGCAGTACTTC
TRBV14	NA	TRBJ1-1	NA	CASSQRLEAFF	TGTGCCAGCAGCCAGCGGCTTGAAGCTTTCTTT
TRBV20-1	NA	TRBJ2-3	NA	CSAKDTQYF	TGCAGTGCGAAAGATACGCAGTATTTT
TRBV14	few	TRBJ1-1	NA	CASSQSGGTEAFF	TGTGCCAGCAGCCAATCGGGAGGCACTGAAGCTTTCTTT
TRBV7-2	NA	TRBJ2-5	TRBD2	CASRTGTSGGIETQYF	TGTGCCAGCAGAACCGGGACTAGCGGGGGAATAGAGACCCAGTACTTC
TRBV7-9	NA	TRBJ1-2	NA	CASSPKSGYGYTF	TGTGCCAGCAGCCCTAAATCAGGGTATGGCTACACCTTC
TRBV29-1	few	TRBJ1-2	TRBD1	CSVGGQLNYGYTF	TGCAGCGTGGGGGGACAGCTCAACTATGGCTACACCTTC
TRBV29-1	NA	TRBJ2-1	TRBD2	CSVGLAGGFNEQFF	TGCAGCGTGGGACTAGCGGGGGGATTCAATGAGCAGTTCTTC
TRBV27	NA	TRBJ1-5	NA	CASRSSGAPNQPQHF	TGTGCCAGCAGAAGCTCAGGGGCGCCCAATCAGCCCCAGCATTTT
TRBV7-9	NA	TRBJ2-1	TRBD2	CASSPLLAGGYNEQFF	TGTGCCAGCAGCCCTCTACTGGCGGGGGGTTACAATGAGCAGTTCTTC
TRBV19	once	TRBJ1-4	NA	CASSIEMTRRTNEKLFF	TGTGCCAGTAGTATAGAGATGACGAGAAGGACTAATGAAAAACTGTTTTTT
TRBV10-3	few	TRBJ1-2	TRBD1	CAISLGGGYGYTF	TGTGCCATCAGTTTAGGGGGCGGCTATGGCTACACCTTC
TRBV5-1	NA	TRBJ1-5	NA	CASSPGDSNQPQHF	TGCGCCAGCTCCCCGGGGGATAGCAATCAGCCCCAGCATTTT
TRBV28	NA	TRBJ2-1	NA	CASDGAAASYNEQFF	TGTGCCAGTGACGGGGCAGCCGCTTCCTACAATGAGCAGTTCTTC
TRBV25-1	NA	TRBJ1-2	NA	CASSVTLDYGYTF	TGTGCCAGCAGTGTAACGCTTGACTATGGCTACACCTTC
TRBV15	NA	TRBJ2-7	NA	CATSRSTEAYEQYF	TGTGCCACCAGCAGATCTACCGAGGCATACGAGCAGTACTTC
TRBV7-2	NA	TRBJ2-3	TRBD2	CASTLTSGLSTDTQYF	TGTGCCAGCACACTGACTAGCGGACTTAGCACAGATACGCAGTATTTT
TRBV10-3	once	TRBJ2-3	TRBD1	CAIAGTGGASVSTDTQYF	TGTGCCATCGCTGGGACAGGGGGCGCGAGTGTAAGCACAGATACGCAGTATTTT
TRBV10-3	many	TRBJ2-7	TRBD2	CAISEIAGGPYEQYF	TGTGCCATCAGTGAAATAGCGGGGGGGCCTTACGAGCAGTACTTC
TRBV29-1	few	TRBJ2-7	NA	CSVGGGVLSYEQYF	TGCAGCGTTGGAGGCGGGGTATTGTCCTACGAGCAGTACTTC
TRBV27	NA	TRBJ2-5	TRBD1	CASSLTGDRGRQETQYF	TGTGCCAGCAGTCTAACCGGGGACAGGGGGCGCCAAGAGACCCAGTACTTC